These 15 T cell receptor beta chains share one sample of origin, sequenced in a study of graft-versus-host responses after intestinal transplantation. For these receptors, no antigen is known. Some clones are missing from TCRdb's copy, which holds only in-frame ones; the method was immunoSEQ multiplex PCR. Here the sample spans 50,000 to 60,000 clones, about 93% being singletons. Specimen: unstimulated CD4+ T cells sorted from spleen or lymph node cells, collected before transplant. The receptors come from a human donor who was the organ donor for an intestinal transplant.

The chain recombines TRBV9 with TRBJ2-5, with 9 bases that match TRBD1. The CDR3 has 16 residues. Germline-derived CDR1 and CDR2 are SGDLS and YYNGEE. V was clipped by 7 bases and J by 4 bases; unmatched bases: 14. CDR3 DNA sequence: TGTGCCAGCGGGACTGGGGGACAGGGCTTTAGAGAGACCCAGTACTTC. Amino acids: CASGTGGQGFRETQYF.

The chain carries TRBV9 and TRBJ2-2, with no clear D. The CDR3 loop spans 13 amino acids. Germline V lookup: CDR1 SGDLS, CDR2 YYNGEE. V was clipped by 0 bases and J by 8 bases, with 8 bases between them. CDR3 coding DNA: TGTGCCAGCAGCGTAGTCGGTTCGGGGGAGCTGTTTTTT. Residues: CASSVVGSGELFF.

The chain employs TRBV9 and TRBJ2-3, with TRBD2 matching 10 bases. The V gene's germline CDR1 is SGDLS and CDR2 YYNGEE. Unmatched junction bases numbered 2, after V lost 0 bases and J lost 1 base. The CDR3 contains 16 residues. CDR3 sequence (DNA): TGTGCCAGCAGCGTAGTGCTAGCGGGAGGCACAGATACGCAGTATTTT. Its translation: CASSVVLAGGTDTQYF. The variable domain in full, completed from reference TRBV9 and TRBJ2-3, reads DSGVTQTPKHLITATGQRVTLRCSPRSGDLSVYWYQQSLDQGLQFLIQYYNGEERAKGNILERFSAQQFPDLHSELNLSSLELGDSALYFCASSVVLAGGTDTQYFGPGTRLTVL.

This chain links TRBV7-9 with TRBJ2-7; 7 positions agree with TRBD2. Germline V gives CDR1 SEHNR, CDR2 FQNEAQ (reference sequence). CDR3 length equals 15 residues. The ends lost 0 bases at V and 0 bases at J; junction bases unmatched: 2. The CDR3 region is CASSLAGGSSYEQYF. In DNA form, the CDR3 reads TGTGCCAGCAGCTTAGCAGGCGGGAGCTCCTACGAGCAGTACTTC.

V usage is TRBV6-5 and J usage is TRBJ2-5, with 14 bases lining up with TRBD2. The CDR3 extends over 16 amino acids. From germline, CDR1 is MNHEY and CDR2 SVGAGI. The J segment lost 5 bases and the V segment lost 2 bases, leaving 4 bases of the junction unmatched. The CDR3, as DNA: TGTGCCAGCAGTTACGCGGGACTAGCGGGAGACGAGACCCAGTACTTC. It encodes CASSYAGLAGDETQYF.

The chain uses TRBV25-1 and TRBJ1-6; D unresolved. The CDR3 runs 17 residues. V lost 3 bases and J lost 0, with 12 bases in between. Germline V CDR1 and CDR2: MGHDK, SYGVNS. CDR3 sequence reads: CASSDPGKSSYNSPLHF. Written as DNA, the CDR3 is TGTGCCAGCAGTGATCCAGGAAAGAGCTCCTATAATTCACCCCTCCACTTT. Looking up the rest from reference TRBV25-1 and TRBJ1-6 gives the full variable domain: EADIYQTPRYLVIGTGKKITLECSQTMGHDKMYWYQQDPGMELHLIHYSYGVNSTEKGDLSSESTVSRIRTEHFPLTLESARPSHTSQYLCASSDPGKSSYNSPLHFGNGTRLTVT.

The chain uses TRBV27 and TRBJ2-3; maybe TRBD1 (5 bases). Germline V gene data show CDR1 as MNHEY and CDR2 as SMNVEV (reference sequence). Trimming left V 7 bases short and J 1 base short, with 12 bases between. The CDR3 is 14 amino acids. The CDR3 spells CASMQGWGTDTQYF. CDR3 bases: TGTGCCAGCATGCAGGGATGGGGCACAGATACGCAGTATTTT.

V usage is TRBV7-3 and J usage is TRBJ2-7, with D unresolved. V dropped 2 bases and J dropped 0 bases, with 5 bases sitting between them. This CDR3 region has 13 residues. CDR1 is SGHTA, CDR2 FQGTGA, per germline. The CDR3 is CASSLGFSYEQYF. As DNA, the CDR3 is TGTGCCAGCAGCTTAGGGTTCTCCTACGAGCAGTACTTC.

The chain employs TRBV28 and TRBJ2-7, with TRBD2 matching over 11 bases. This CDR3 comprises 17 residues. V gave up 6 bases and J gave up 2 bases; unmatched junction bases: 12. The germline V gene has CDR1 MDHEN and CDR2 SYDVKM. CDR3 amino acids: CASSLRIAGGPPYEQYF. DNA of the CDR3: TGTGCCAGCAGCCTCCGTATAGCGGGAGGGCCTCCCTACGAGCAGTACTTC.

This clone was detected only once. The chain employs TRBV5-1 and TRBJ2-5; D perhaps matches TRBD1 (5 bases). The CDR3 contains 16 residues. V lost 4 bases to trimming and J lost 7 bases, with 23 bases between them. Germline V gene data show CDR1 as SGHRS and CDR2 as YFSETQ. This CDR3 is CASSLRAEPVYGTQYF. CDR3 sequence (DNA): TGCGCCAGCAGCCTCAGGGCGGAGCCCGTCTATGGGACCCAGTACTTC.

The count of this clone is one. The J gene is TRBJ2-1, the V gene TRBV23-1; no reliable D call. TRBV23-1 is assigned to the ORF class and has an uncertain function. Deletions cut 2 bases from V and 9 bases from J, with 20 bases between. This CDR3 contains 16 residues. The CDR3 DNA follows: TGCGCCAGCAGTCAACCCCCCGGTGGCGCGGAATGTGAGCAGTTCTTC. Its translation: CASSQPPGGAECEQFF.

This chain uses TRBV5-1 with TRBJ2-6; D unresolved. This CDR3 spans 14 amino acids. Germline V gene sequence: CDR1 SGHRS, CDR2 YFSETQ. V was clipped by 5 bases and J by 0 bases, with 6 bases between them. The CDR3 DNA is TGCGCCAGCAGGTACACCTCTGGGGCCAACGTCCTGACTTTC. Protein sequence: CASRYTSGANVLTF.

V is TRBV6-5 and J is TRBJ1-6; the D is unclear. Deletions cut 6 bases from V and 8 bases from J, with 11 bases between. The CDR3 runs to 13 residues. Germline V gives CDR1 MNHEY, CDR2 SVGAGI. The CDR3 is CASSRDTDSPLHF. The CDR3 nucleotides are TGTGCCAGCAGCCGCGACACGGATTCACCCCTCCACTTT.

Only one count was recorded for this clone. The CDR3 region is CASSLVAGYNTGELFF. Written as DNA, the CDR3 is TGTGCCAGCAGCTTAGTGGCGGGATACAACACCGGGGAGCTGTTTTTT. The V gene is TRBV7-8, the J gene TRBJ2-2; the D gene is possibly TRBD2 (6 bases). Germline V lookup: CDR1 SGHVS, CDR2 FQNEAQ. The CDR3 has 16 amino acids. The V end was cut by 1 base, the J end by 2 bases, with 11 bases between.

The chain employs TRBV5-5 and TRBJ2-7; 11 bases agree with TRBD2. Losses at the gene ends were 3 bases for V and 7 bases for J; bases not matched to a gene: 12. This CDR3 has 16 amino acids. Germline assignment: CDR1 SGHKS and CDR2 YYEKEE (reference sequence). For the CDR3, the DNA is TGTGCCAGCAGCTCAGGAACATATAGCGGGAGGGAGGAGCAGTACTTC. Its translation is CASSSGTYSGREEQYF.